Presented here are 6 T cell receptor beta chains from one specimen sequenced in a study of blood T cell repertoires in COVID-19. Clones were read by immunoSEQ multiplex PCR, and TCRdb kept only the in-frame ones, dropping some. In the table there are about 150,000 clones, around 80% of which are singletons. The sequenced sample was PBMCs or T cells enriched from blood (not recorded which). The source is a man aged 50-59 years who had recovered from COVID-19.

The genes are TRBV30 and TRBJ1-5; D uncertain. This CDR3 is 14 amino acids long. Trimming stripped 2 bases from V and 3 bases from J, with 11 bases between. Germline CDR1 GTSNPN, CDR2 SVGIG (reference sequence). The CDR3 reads CAWSLVPLNQPQHF. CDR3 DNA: TGTGCCTGGAGTCTAGTCCCCCTCAATCAGCCCCAGCATTTT.

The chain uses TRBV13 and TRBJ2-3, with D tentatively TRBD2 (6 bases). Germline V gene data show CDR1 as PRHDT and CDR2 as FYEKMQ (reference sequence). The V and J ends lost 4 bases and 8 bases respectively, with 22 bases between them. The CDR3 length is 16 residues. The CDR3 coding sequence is TGTGCCAGCAGCTGGCGCGGGGACTGGTCGACATCTACGCAGTATTTT. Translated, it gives CASSWRGDWSTSTQYF. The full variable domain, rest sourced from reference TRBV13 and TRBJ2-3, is AAGVIQSPRHLIKEKRETATLKCYPIPRHDTVYWYQQGPGQDPQFLISFYEKMQSDKGSIPDRFSAQQFSDYHSELNMSSLELGDSALYFCASSWRGDWSTSTQYFGPGTRLTVL.

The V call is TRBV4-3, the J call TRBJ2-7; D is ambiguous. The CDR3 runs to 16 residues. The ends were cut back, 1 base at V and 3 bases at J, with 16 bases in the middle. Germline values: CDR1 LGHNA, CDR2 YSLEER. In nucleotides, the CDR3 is TGCGCCAGCAGCCAAGGGTCTCCGAGAAAAAGCTACGAGCAGTACTTC. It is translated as CASSQGSPRKSYEQYF.

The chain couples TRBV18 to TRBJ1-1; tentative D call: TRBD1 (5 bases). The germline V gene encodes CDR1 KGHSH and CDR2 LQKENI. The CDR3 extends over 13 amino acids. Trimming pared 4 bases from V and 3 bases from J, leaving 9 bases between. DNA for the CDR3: TGTGCCAGCTCACGGGTCAGGGACACTGAAGCTTTCTTT. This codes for CASSRVRDTEAFF.

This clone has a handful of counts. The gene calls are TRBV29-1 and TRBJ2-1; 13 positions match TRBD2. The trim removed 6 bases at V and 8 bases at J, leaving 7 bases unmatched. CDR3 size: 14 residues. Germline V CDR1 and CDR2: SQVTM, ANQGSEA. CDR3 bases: TGCAGCGTCACGACTAGCGGGGGGTGGGATGAGCAGTTCTTC. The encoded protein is CSVTTSGGWDEQFF.

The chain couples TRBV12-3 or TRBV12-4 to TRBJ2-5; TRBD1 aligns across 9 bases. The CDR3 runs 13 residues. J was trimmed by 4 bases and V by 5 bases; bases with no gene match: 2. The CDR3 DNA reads TGTGCCAGCAGTCGGGACAGGGCAGAGACCCAGTACTTC. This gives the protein CASSRDRAETQYF.